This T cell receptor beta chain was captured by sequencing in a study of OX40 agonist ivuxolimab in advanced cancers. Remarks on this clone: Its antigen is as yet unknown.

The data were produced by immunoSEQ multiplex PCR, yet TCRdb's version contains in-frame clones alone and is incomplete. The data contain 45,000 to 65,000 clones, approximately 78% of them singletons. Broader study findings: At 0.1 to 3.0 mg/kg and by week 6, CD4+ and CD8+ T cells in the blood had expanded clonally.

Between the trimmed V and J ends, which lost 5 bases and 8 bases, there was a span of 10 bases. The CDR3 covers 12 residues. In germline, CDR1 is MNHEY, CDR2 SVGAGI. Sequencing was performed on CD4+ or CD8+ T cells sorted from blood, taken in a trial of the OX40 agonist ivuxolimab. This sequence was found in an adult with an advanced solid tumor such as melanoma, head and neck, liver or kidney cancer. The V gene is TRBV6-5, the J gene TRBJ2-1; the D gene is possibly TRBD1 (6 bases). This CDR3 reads CASSQQGYEQFF. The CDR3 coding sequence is TGTGCCAGCAGTCAACAGGGCTATGAGCAGTTCTTC.